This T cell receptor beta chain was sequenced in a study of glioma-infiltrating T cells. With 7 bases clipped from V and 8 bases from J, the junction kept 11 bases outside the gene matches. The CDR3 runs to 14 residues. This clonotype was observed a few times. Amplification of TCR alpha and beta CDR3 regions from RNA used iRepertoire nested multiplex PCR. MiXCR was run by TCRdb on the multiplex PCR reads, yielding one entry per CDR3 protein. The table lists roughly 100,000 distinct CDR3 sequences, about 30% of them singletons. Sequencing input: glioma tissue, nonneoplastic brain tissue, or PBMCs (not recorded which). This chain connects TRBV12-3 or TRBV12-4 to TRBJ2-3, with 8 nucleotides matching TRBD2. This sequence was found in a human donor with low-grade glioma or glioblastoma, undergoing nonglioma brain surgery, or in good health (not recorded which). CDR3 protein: CASTDGTRVPTQYF. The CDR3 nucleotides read TGTGCCAGCACCGACGGGACTAGGGTACCTACGCAGTATTTT.